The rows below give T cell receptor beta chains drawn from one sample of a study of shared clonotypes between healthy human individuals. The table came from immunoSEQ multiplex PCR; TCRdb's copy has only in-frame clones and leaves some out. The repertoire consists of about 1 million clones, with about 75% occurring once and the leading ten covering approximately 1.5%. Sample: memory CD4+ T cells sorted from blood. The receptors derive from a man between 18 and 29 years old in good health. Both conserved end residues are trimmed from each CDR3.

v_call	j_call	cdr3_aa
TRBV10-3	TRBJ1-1	AISPNTGLVTEAF
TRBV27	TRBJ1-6	ASSLIWNNSPLH
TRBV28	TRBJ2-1	ASSLLGVNEQF
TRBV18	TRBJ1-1	ASSPREGAQTEAF
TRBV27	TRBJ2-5	ASSSLMRGHQETQY
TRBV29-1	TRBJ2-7	SVSWGQGANEQY
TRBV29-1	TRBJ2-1	SADRSSYNEQF
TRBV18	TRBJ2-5	ASSPSSEETQY
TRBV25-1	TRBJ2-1	ASAKRDNRNEQF
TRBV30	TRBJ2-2	AWGADDSGELF
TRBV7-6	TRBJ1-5	ASSLEINQPQH
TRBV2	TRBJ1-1	ASNLGQLNTEAF
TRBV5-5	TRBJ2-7	ASSSGTGASYEQY
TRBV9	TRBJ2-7	ASSLGLAGHYEQY
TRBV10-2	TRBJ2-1	ASSPNQYNEQF
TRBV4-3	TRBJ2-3	ASSPGTSDSTDTQY
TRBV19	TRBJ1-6	ASSMTGWNSPLH
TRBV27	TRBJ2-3	ASSQTYTTDTQY
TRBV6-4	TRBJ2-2	ASSERGAGELF
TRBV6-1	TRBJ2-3	ASSELSFGDTQY
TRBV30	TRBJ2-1	AGAHRDEQF
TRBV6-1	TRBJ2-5	ASGGWTGSRETQY
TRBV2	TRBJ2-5	AIRDRDNGETQY
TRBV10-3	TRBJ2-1	AISEDRNNEQF
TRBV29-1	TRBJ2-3	SVGAGGLDTQY
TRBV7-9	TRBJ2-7	ASSPDRAGYEQY
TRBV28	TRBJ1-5	ASTKEGSSNQPQH
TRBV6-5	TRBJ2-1	ASSTNTDSYNEQF
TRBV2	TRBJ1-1	ASRYRGNTEAF
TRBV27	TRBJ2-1	ASSSGLAGGLRNEQF
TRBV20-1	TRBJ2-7	SAPDSYEQY
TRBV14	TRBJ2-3	ASSPWAGGGRDTQY
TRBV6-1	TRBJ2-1	ASRTTGGDYNEQF
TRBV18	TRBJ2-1	ASSPSLDNEQF
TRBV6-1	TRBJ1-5	ASSETPVQPQH
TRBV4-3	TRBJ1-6	ASSQGGGSYYNSPLH
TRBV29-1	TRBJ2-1	SVRSYSGYNEQF
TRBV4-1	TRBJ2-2	ASSQVMTGELF
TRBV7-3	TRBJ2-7	ASSPSDRGGEQY
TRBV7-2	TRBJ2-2	ASSAWDSSTGELF
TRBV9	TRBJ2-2	ASSVVGQIGTGELF
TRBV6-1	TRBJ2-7	ASRIPGQGDEQY
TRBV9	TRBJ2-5	ASSVAPRLAGYQETQY
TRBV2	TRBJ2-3	ASSEGGVNTDTQY
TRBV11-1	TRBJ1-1	ASSYGSFNTEAF
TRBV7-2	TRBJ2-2	ASSFGGLASTGELF
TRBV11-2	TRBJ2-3	ASSLVGGASTDTQY
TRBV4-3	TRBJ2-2	ASSQDSGTAGELF
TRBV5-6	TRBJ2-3	ASSYRLAGSLTDTQY
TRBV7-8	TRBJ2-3	ASSISASTDTQY
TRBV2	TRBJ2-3	ASGWTSADTQY
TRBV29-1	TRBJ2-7	SVEDRFGGRGAYEQY
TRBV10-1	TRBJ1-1	ASRREMNTEAF
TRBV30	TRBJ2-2	AWSAVGGELF
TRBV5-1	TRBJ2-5	ASSLGTDYQETQY
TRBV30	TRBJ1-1	AWGTRGLNTEAF
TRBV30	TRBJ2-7	AWSARTSYEQY